One sample yielded the 11 T cell receptor beta chains listed below, sequenced in a study of T cell changes during pregnancy in multiple sclerosis. TCRdb's table, derived via immunoSEQ multiplex PCR, lists solely in-frame clones and lacks some. The table lists roughly 70,000 clones, over 75% of them singletons. Sample: peripheral blood, taken in the third trimester of pregnancy. Receptors were obtained from a female donor with multiple sclerosis, enrolled in a pregnancy study.

V is TRBV11-2 and J is TRBJ2-7; 8 nucleotides agree with TRBD2. CDR3 size: 16 residues. Trimming cost V 4 bases and J 1 base; bases outside gene matches: 9. Germline CDR1 and CDR2: SGHAT and FQNNGV. CDR3 residues: CASSSGGGLASYEQYF. The DNA for the CDR3 is TGTGCCAGCAGCTCAGGCGGTGGACTAGCTTCCTACGAGCAGTACTTC.

The V call is TRBV11-1, the J call TRBJ1-1; 9 bases fit TRBD1. Germline V gene data show CDR1 as SGHAT and CDR2 as FQDESV (reference sequence). The CDR3 consists of 14 residues. V shed 8 bases and J 10 bases; nucleotides not matched to a gene: 14. The CDR3 loop reads CASGPGQGHVGAFF. CDR3 DNA: TGTGCCAGCGGTCCCGGACAGGGGCATGTAGGAGCTTTCTTT.

This chain joins TRBV2 and TRBJ2-7; TRBD1 matches at 9 bases. The CDR3 runs to 19 residues. Germline CDR1 and CDR2: SNHLY and FYNNEI. After removal of 6 bases from V and 1 base from J, the junction contained 19 bases not matched to a gene. The CDR3 spells CASRGWGQGFYRTSYEQYF. The CDR3 region has the DNA TGTGCCAGCAGGGGATGGGGACAGGGCTTCTACCGTACTTCCTACGAGCAGTACTTC.

J is TRBJ2-1 and V is TRBV19; no definite D call. This CDR3 spans 14 amino acids. The V gene lost 3 bases and the J gene lost 0 bases, with 6 bases spanning the gap. Per the germline V gene, CDR1 is LNHDA and CDR2 is SQIVND (reference sequence). CDR3 amino acids: CASSMGSSYNEQFF. DNA for the CDR3: TGTGCCAGTAGTATGGGCAGCTCCTACAATGAGCAGTTCTTC.

The rearrangement links TRBV11-2 to TRBJ2-4; D uncertain. The CDR3 spans 12 residues. In germline, CDR1 is SGHAT, CDR2 FQNNGV. V gave up 3 bases and J gave up 8 bases, with 8 bases separating them. CDR3 nucleotides: TGTGCCAGCAGCTTGGAACTATACATTCAGTACTTC. It yields the protein CASSLELYIQYF.

The chain couples TRBV6-1 to TRBJ1-1; tentative D call: TRBD1 (5 bases). This CDR3 spans 13 amino acids. Germline values: CDR1 MNHNS, CDR2 SASEGT. V lost 5 bases to trimming and J lost 5 bases, with 12 bases between them. The CDR3 sequence: CASSLLGGTEAFF. CDR3 bases: TGTGCCAGCAGTCTACTGGGGGGAACTGAAGCTTTCTTT.

This rearrangement joins TRBV14 to TRBJ2-7; TRBD2 matches 14 bases. The V gene end was trimmed by 4 bases and the J gene end by 2 bases; junction bases not matched to a gene: 16. Germline V gene data show CDR1 as SGHDN and CDR2 as FVKESK. This CDR3 comprises 20 residues. CDR3 in DNA: TGTGCCAGCAGCCCAAGAGGGACTAGCGGGAGATGGTCCGAGACCTACGAGCAGTACTTC. Residues: CASSPRGTSGRWSETYEQYF. The full variable domain, in which reference TRBV14 and TRBJ2-7 provide the parts outside the CDR3, is EAGVTQFPSHSVIEKGQTVTLRCDPISGHDNLYWYRRVMGKEIKFLLHFVKESKQDESGMPNNRFLAERTGGTYSTLKVQPAELEDSGVYFCASSPRGTSGRWSETYEQYFGPGTRLTVT.

The chain has TRBV4-1 and TRBJ1-5, with D possibly matching TRBD1 (5 bases). V was shortened by 0 bases and J by 0 bases, with 12 bases between the two germline ends. This CDR3 is built from 17 residues. Germline CDR1 reads MGHRA; CDR2 reads YSYEKL. The DNA for the CDR3 is TGCGCCAGCAGCCAAGATCTGGCAGGGTATAGCAATCAGCCCCAGCATTTT. It encodes CASSQDLAGYSNQPQHF.

The J gene is TRBJ1-2, the V gene TRBV30; a possible D gene is TRBD1 (6 bases). CDR1 is GTSNPN and CDR2 is SVGIG in the germline V gene (reference sequence). This CDR3 contains 11 residues. Trimming removed 1 base from V and 10 bases from J, with 10 bases in between. This chain's CDR3 is CAWSGPGAYTF. CDR3 DNA: TGTGCCTGGAGTGGGCCAGGGGCCTACACCTTC.

The chain has TRBV5-1 and TRBJ2-5; 9 positions match TRBD2. V lost 0 bases to trimming and J lost 5 bases; unmatched junction nucleotides: 8. In germline, CDR1 is SGHRS, CDR2 YFSETQ. This CDR3 has 16 amino acids. The CDR3 region has the DNA TGCGCCAGCAGCTTGGAGCCAGCGGGGGGCCAGGAGACCCAGTACTTC. Protein: CASSLEPAGGQETQYF.

This clone was counted a single time. This chain uses TRBV9 with TRBJ2-5; a weak D match, TRBD1 (6 bases). CDR3 size: 13 residues. Trimming removed 2 bases from V and 7 bases from J, with 12 bases in between. Germline assignment: CDR1 SGDLS and CDR2 YYNGEE. CDR3 sequence: CASSVGQTGTQYF. CDR3 DNA sequence: TGTGCCAGCAGCGTCGGACAGACGGGGACCCAGTACTTC.